The clone carrying this T cell receptor (beta chain) was observed a handful of times. What it binds is unknown. This sample stems from a study of T cells in Graves' hyperthyroidism and ophthalmopathy. General study points: The model identified upcoming ophthalmopathy a median approximately 6.4 months ahead of onset. Blood also carried most thyroid clonotypes expanded above 0.001.

Amplified TCR beta CDR3 regions came from RNA transcripts. Researchers ran a first-round RT-PCR on the TCR CDR3 using the HTBI primer set. TCRdb redid the calling of the multiplex PCR reads with MiXCR, one entry per CDR3 protein. The data show 350,000 to 400,000 distinct CDR3 sequences, under 20% seen once. Exclusion of patients followed from uncontrolled infection, other autoimmune disease, pregnancy or lactation. A roughly 10 ml volume of fresh peripheral blood provided the PBMCs. Sequencing was done on a sample of blood. This sequence was found in a man aged 18 to 35 with Graves' ophthalmopathy.

The CDR3 sequence: CASSVEPAAGKETQYF. The CDR3 DNA reads TGTGCCAGCAGCGTAGAACCAGCGGCGGGAAAAGAGACCCAGTACTTC. The chain uses TRBV9 and TRBJ2-5, with D tentatively TRBD2 (6 bases). V was cut by 0 bases and J by 3 bases, with 15 bases left in between. CDR1 SGDLS and CDR2 YYNGEE come from the germline V gene. The CDR3 runs to 16 residues.